The T cell receptor (beta chain) under discussion was sequenced for a study of cytomegalovirus exposure and HLA in healthy donors. Study-wide points: With high specificity and sensitivity, the classifier reportedly diagnosed cytomegalovirus status.

The primer mix had 60 Vbeta and 13 Jbeta primers. Sequencing was performed with immunoSEQ multiplex PCR; in TCRdb, only in-frame clones are kept and a portion is missing. The sample shows just over 95,000 clones, about 76% of them seen only once. CDR3 length: 13 amino acids. With V trimmed by 6 bases and J by 5 bases, 4 bases remained unmatched. CDR1 MNHEY and CDR2 SVGAGI come from the germline V gene. A word on this clone: Its antigen remains unidentified.

The specimen sequenced was PBMCs. The J gene is TRBJ2-5, the V gene TRBV6-5, with 9 bases fitting TRBD2. This receptor was obtained from a human donor in good health. The CDR3 coding sequence is TGTGCCAGCAGGAATAGCGGGGGTGAGACCCAGTACTTC. This encodes CASRNSGGETQYF.